This TCR beta chain is from a study of radiation and T cells in renal cell carcinoma. Sequencing used immunoSEQ multiplex PCR; TCRdb keeps in-frame clones, though not all of them. The sample records around 180,000 clones, roughly nine tenths being singletons. CDR1 is WNHNN, CDR2 SYGVQD, per germline (reference sequence). Trimming left V 6 bases short and J 5 bases short, with 13 bases between. CDR3 length equals 13 residues. Time point here: blood 4 weeks post-SBRT, at nephrectomy. Treatment described: 15 Gy SBRT to primary tumor, nephrectomy 4 weeks later. The source is a woman between 50 and 59 years old with renal cell carcinoma. The rearrangement uses TRBV10-1 and TRBJ1-1; no definite D call. Sequencing used blood, obtained from a patient whose treatment included radiotherapy and nephrectomy. The CDR3 region is CASRSEFGTEAFF. The CDR3 DNA is TGCGCCAGCAGGTCGGAGTTTGGGACTGAAGCTTTCTTT.